This TCR beta chain was captured by sequencing in a study of blood T cell repertoires in COVID-19. Trimming at V came to 0 bases and at J to 5 bases, leaving 8 bases not matched to a gene. The CDR3 contains 16 residues. Germline lookup yields CDR1 SGHRS and CDR2 YFSETQ. Original processing notes: Researchers report that nucleated cell counts were estimated from reference gene primer amplification. Profiled with immunoSEQ multiplex PCR; TCRdb holds only in-frame clones, not every one. V and J calls and clone size are given by that table; D and trimming were obtained from the DNA. Of some 49,000 clones detected, around 78% appear once; the ten largest clones hold around 13%.

The sequencing sample was made of peripheral blood. This clonotype was obtained from a human donor in a cohort sampled during active COVID-19. The rearrangement uses TRBV5-1 and TRBJ2-7; 10 positions agree with TRBD1. The CDR3 region has the DNA TGCGCCAGCAGCTTGGGAGGACTGACAGGGGGCGACGAGCAGTACTTC. Amino acid sequence: CASSLGGLTGGDEQYF.